This paragraph reports one T cell receptor (beta chain). V dropped 6 bases and J dropped 6 bases, with 12 bases sitting between them. The CDR3 runs to 13 residues. CDR1 is MRHNA and CDR2 is SNTAGT in the germline V gene. These data belong to a study of radiation and T cells in renal cell carcinoma. This table comes from immunoSEQ multiplex PCR, and its TCRdb copy is limited to in-frame clones, with some not included. The sample gives 75,000 to 95,000 clones, around four fifths of which show up once; approximately 9.6% is in the top ten. Time point noted: blood 4 weeks post-SBRT, at nephrectomy. The treatment denotes: 15 Gy SBRT to primary tumor, nephrectomy 4 weeks later. Nephrectomy followed 15 Gy stereotactic body radiation by 4 weeks.

The TCR sequence derives from a man aged 45-65 years with renal cell carcinoma. The sample here was blood, taken from a patient whose treatment included radiotherapy and nephrectomy. This rearrangement joins TRBV6-4 to TRBJ2-1; D is possibly TRBD1 or TRBD2 (5 bases each). CDR3 bases: TGTGCCAGCAGCGCCGGGACGAGCAATGAGCAGTTCTTC. Its translation: CASSAGTSNEQFF.